This paragraph reports one TCR beta chain. This specimen comes from a study of blood T cell repertoires in COVID-19. Study as a whole: Sites in the United States, Italy and Spain provided acute and convalescent COVID-19 samples. The cDNA or gDNA used as material had been derived from T cells, B-cell-depleted T cells, or PBMCs.

How the authors handled the data: Researchers report that nucleated cell counts were estimated from reference gene primer amplification. Generated by immunoSEQ multiplex PCR, the TCRdb table keeps only in-frame clones and is missing some. V, J and clone size were drawn from that table, and D and trimming were deduced from the DNA. This table holds fewer than 60,000 clones, approximately 90% found once. Trimming left V 0 bases short and J 5 bases short, with 7 bases between. The CDR3 is 13 residues long. Germline CDR1 reads LNHNV; CDR2 reads YYDKDF (reference sequence). V gene TRBV15 combines with J gene TRBJ2-5; no clear D gene. The sequencing sample was made of peripheral blood. This clonotype was obtained from a man between 45 and 60 years old with acute or convalescent COVID-19. The CDR3 DNA reads as TGTGCCACCAGCAGAGATGGCCCGGAGACCCAGTACTTC. Amino acids: CATSRDGPETQYF.